The clone carrying this TCR beta chain was found once. Antigen specificity is unknown. Produced via immunoSEQ multiplex PCR; TCRdb's table is partial and in-frame only. The sample has around 40,000 clones, 75% seen once. During colonoscopy, one to two rectal pinch biopsies were collected. No immunosuppressive drugs were given to ulcerative colitis patients before diagnostic colonoscopy. V gave up 1 base and J gave up 3 bases; unmatched junction bases: 6. The CDR3 spans 15 residues. CDR1 and CDR2 from the germline V gene are SQVTM and ANQGSEA. This sample is drawn from a study of pediatric ulcerative colitis. Whole-study results and caveats: Clonal expansions reduced rectal repertoire diversity in acute severe colitis. Rectal pinch biopsies may include blood-derived T cells.

The TCR originated in a boy aged 10-17 years with severe ulcerative colitis. The rearrangement links TRBV29-1 to TRBJ2-1, with 7 bases aligning to TRBD1. Source material: gut tissue. CDR3 region: CSVEVWDSRYNEQFF. Written as DNA, the CDR3 is TGCAGCGTTGAAGTTTGGGACAGCCGCTACAATGAGCAGTTCTTC.